This TCR beta chain originates from a study of cytomegalovirus exposure and HLA in healthy donors. The primer mix had 60 Vbeta and 13 Jbeta primers. This table comes from immunoSEQ multiplex PCR, and its TCRdb copy is limited to in-frame clones, with some not included. The sample consists of more than 110,000 clones, 70% to 80% of them appearing once. From germline, CDR1 is GTSNPN and CDR2 SVGIG (reference sequence). V shed 0 bases and J 5 bases; nucleotides not matched to a gene: 7. This CDR3 is built from 14 residues. This TCR came from a female donor in good health and CMV-seronegative. The source material was PBMCs. The V gene is TRBV30, the J gene TRBJ2-7; TRBD1 matches at 7 bases. CDR3 amino acids: CAWSVQGTHHEQYF. The CDR3 region has the DNA TGTGCCTGGAGTGTACAGGGGACCCACCACGAGCAGTACTTC. Full variable domain (remainder filled in from reference TRBV30 and TRBJ2-7): SQTIHQWPATLVQPVGSPLSLECTVEGTSNPNLYWYRQAAGRGLQLLFYSVGIGQISSEVPQNLSASRPQDRQFILSSKKLLLSDSGFYLCAWSVQGTHHEQYFGPGTRLTVT.